Shown below are 25 T cell receptor beta chains from a single sample sequenced in a study of glioma-infiltrating T cells after dendritic cell vaccination. The data were produced by immunoSEQ multiplex PCR, yet TCRdb's version contains in-frame clones alone and is incomplete. The sample yields fewer than 50,000 clones, approximately 85% seen once. The specimen comprised blood, sampled before dendritic cell vaccination. All receptors come from a human donor with glioblastoma.

This clone was observed a few times. This chain connects TRBV2 to TRBJ2-6; maybe TRBD2 (6 bases). CDR1 SNHLY and CDR2 FYNNEI come from the germline V gene. The CDR3 spans 17 residues. Deletions cut 2 bases from V and 0 bases from J, with 11 bases between. The CDR3, as DNA: TGTGCCAGCAGTGAATCGCCCGGGGGCTCTGGGGCCAACGTCCTGACTTTC. It specifies CASSESPGGSGANVLTF.

The CDR3: CASSAGQGLHEQYF. CDR3 DNA sequence: TGCGCCAGCAGCGCCGGACAGGGTTTACACGAGCAGTACTTC. V gene TRBV5-1 combines with J gene TRBJ2-7; 8 bases are a match to TRBD1. Trimming at V came to 4 bases and at J to 5 bases, leaving 8 bases not matched to a gene. Germline V gives CDR1 SGHRS, CDR2 YFSETQ. The CDR3 has 14 residues.

This chain joins TRBV10-2 and TRBJ2-5, with TRBD1 identical over 10 bases. V lost 6 bases and J lost 4; bases outside the gene matches: 2. The CDR3 totals 13 residues. The V gene's germline CDR1 is WSHSY and CDR2 SAAADI. The CDR3 sequence: CASSDRGRETQYF. DNA of the CDR3: TGCGCCAGCAGCGACAGGGGGCGAGAGACCCAGTACTTC.

The J gene is TRBJ1-1, the V gene TRBV5-4; D is unclear. The CDR3 contains 14 residues. From germline, CDR1 is SGHNT and CDR2 YYREEE (reference sequence). The germline V and J ends were trimmed by 6 bases and 4 bases, with 16 bases remaining between them. The CDR3 sequence is CASNPASRGTEAFF. The CDR3 coding sequence is TGTGCCAGCAACCCAGCGAGCCGGGGCACTGAAGCTTTCTTT.

V and J are TRBV7-6 and TRBJ2-1, with D possibly TRBD1 on 5 matching bases. The V gene lost 7 bases and the J gene lost 8 bases, with 24 bases spanning the gap. Germline V gene data show CDR1 as SGHVS and CDR2 as FNYEAQ. CDR3 length equals 16 residues. CDR3: CASTSLNTGHGDEQFF. In DNA form, the CDR3 reads TGTGCCAGCACCAGCTTAAATACAGGTCACGGTGATGAGCAGTTCTTC.

The CDR3 is CAWSRGGRNRFEQYF. The CDR3 DNA sequence: TGTGCCTGGAGTCGGGGGGGGCGAAATCGATTTGAGCAGTACTTC. The chain joins TRBV30 to TRBJ2-7, with 8 bases fitting TRBD2. Trimming cost V 2 bases and J 7 bases; bases outside gene matches: 13. The length of the CDR3 is 15 residues. Looked up from germline, CDR1 is GTSNPN and CDR2 is SVGIG (reference sequence). Supplemented by reference TRBV30 and TRBJ2-7, the full variable domain reads SQTIHQWPATLVQPVGSPLSLECTVEGTSNPNLYWYRQAAGRGLQLLFYSVGIGQISSEVPQNLSASRPQDRQFILSSKKLLLSDSGFYLCAWSRGGRNRFEQYFGPGTRLTVT.

This clone occurred a few times. The V and J genes are TRBV4-2 and TRBJ2-5, with TRBD2 matching over 15 bases. Germline V lookup: CDR1 LGHNA, CDR2 YNFKEQ. The CDR3 sequence is 19 residues long. V lost 1 base to trimming and J lost 4 bases; unmatched junction nucleotides: 10. The CDR3, as DNA: TGTGCCAGCAGCCAAGTGGGACTAGCGGGAGGCTCGGGGGGAGAGACCCAGTACTTC. This translates into CASSQVGLAGGSGGETQYF.

The rearrangement uses TRBV7-2 and TRBJ1-3, with D possibly matching TRBD1 (6 bases). V dropped 3 bases and J dropped 0 bases, with 15 bases sitting between them. This CDR3 has 17 amino acids. Per germline, CDR1 SGHTA and CDR2 FQGNSA. CDR3 coding DNA: TGTGCCAGCAGCTTGCGTTCGGGACAAGGCTCTGGAAACACCATATATTTT. Translated: CASSLRSGQGSGNTIYF.

The chain carries TRBV7-8 and TRBJ2-2; 7 bases map to TRBD2. The germline CDR1 and CDR2 sequences are SGHVS and FQNEAQ. The CDR3 is made up of 16 amino acids. With V trimmed by 5 bases and J by 3 bases, 9 bases remained unmatched. The CDR3 DNA sequence: TGTGCCAGCAGCCCAGAGACTAGCCGCTACACCGGGGAGCTGTTTTTT. Translated: CASSPETSRYTGELFF.

The chain recombines TRBV7-9 with TRBJ2-5; D is possibly TRBD2 (5 bases). The CDR3 totals 14 residues. With 5 bases removed from V and 1 base from J, the gap between germline ends came to 11 bases. Germline values: CDR1 SEHNR, CDR2 FQNEAQ (reference sequence). Here the CDR3 reads CASSRGDTQETQYF. For the CDR3, the DNA is TGTGCCAGCAGCCGGGGAGATACCCAAGAGACCCAGTACTTC.

This rearrangement joins TRBV9 to TRBJ1-1; no clear D gene. The CDR3 contains 14 residues. Germline lookup yields CDR1 SGDLS and CDR2 YYNGEE. V dropped 4 bases and J dropped 1 base, with 11 bases sitting between them. The CDR3 loop is CASSLSWANTEAFF. CDR3 coding DNA: TGTGCCAGCAGCCTAAGTTGGGCGAACACTGAAGCTTTCTTT.

The chain combines TRBV7-2 with TRBJ1-2; D gene ambiguous. Trimming took 0 bases from V and 8 from J, leaving 13 bases between them. The germline V gene has CDR1 SGHTA and CDR2 FQGNSA. This CDR3 is built from 14 residues. The CDR3 spells CASSLAREIYGYTF. CDR3 sequence (DNA): TGTGCCAGCAGCTTAGCGCGGGAGATATACGGCTACACCTTC.

V usage is TRBV6-4 and J usage is TRBJ2-2, with TRBD1 identical over 7 bases. V shed 5 bases, J shed 2 bases, and the junction held 8 bases outside the gene matches. CDR3 size: 16 residues. Per germline, CDR1 MRHNA and CDR2 SNTAGT. The DNA of the CDR3 is TGTGCCAGCAGTTACAGGGACAGCCCAAACACCGGGGAGCTGTTTTTT. Protein sequence: CASSYRDSPNTGELFF.

The chain is built from TRBV4-3 and TRBJ1-1, with TRBD1 matching 7 bases. Germline V gene data show CDR1 as LGHNA and CDR2 as YSLEER. The CDR3 is 13 amino acids. With 4 bases clipped from V and 5 bases from J, the junction kept 4 bases outside the gene matches. The CDR3: CASSPTGRTEAFF. The CDR3 coding sequence is TGCGCCAGCAGCCCGACAGGGAGAACTGAAGCTTTCTTT.

The J gene is TRBJ2-1, the V gene TRBV19, with D unclear. The CDR3 is 11 amino acids. Germline V gives CDR1 LNHDA, CDR2 SQIVND (reference sequence). The V gene lost 3 bases and the J gene lost 8 bases, with 5 bases spanning the gap. CDR3 bases: TGTGCCAGTAGTATCCCGGATGAGCAGTTCTTC. This encodes CASSIPDEQFF. The variable domain in full, completed from reference TRBV19 and TRBJ2-1, reads DGGITQSPKYLFRKEGQNVTLSCEQNLNHDAMYWYRQDPGQGLRLIYYSQIVNDFQKGDIAEGYSVSREKKESFPLTVTSAQKNPTAFYLCASSIPDEQFFGPGTRLTVL.

This chain joins TRBV4-3 and TRBJ2-3, with a weak D call TRBD2 (6 bases). V was clipped by 1 base and J by 0 bases, with 8 bases between them. CDR1 and CDR2 from the germline V gene are LGHNA and YSLEER. The CDR3 is 15 amino acids. DNA of the CDR3: TGCGCCAGCAGCCAAGGGAGCGGGAGCACAGATACGCAGTATTTT. Protein sequence: CASSQGSGSTDTQYF.

V usage is TRBV7-9 and J usage is TRBJ1-1; D remains unclear. The CDR3 extends over 14 amino acids. Between the trimmed V and J ends, which lost 1 base and 1 base, there was a span of 7 bases. Germline-derived CDR1 and CDR2 are SEHNR and FQNEAQ (reference sequence). The chain's CDR3 is CASSLEAGNTEAFF. CDR3 in DNA: TGTGCCAGCAGCTTAGAGGCGGGGAACACTGAAGCTTTCTTT.

This rearrangement joins TRBV11-2 to TRBJ1-2; unclear D gene. CDR1 is SGHAT, CDR2 FQNNGV, per germline. This CDR3 spans 15 amino acids. With 0 bases removed from V and 4 bases from J, the gap between germline ends came to 12 bases. In DNA, the CDR3 is TGTGCCAGCAGCTTAGATCGTACGGTTTCCTATGGCTACACCTTC. Its protein product is CASSLDRTVSYGYTF.

The V and J genes are TRBV19 and TRBJ2-1, with 9 bases that match TRBD2. Per germline, CDR1 LNHDA and CDR2 SQIVND (reference sequence). CDR3 size: 17 residues. Trimming cost V 3 bases and J 5 bases; bases outside gene matches: 11. The CDR3 protein is CASSIPGGGALDNEQFF. The CDR3 DNA reads TGTGCCAGTAGTATTCCGGGCGGGGGGGCCTTAGACAATGAGCAGTTCTTC.

For the CDR3, the DNA is TGTGCCAGCAGTTACTCCCCCATCGGAGGGGACGGCGAGCAGTACTTC. It translates to CASSYSPIGGDGEQYF. This rearrangement joins TRBV6-6 to TRBJ2-7, with a tentative D call TRBD2 (6 bases). Trimming pared 0 bases from V and 6 bases from J, leaving 18 bases between. The CDR3 is 16 residues long. In germline, CDR1 is MNHNY, CDR2 SVGAGI (reference sequence).

V gene TRBV30 combines with J gene TRBJ1-2; 7 bases agree with TRBD1. This CDR3 is 12 amino acids long. With V trimmed by 2 bases and J by 8 bases, 5 bases remained unmatched. Germline CDR1 GTSNPN, CDR2 SVGIG (reference sequence). The CDR3 protein is CAWSTRDSGYTF. In DNA, the CDR3 is TGTGCCTGGAGTACCCGGGACAGCGGCTACACCTTC.

The rearrangement uses TRBV7-2 and TRBJ2-5; 9 bases agree with TRBD2. This CDR3 region has 16 residues. Germline lookup yields CDR1 SGHTA and CDR2 FQGNSA. Trimming at V came to 1 base and at J to 4 bases, leaving 7 bases not matched to a gene. The CDR3 coding sequence is TGTGCCAGCAGCTTAGTATCTAGCGGGAAGATAGAGACCCAGTACTTC. Translation gives CASSLVSSGKIETQYF.

This chain joins TRBV1 and TRBJ1-1; the D call of TRBD1 is as the table states it, not checked on the DNA. TRBV1 is a pseudogene locus. The CDR3 is made up of 15 amino acids. Written as DNA, the CDR3 is TGCACCAGCAGCCAAGGGGGCAGGGTGAACACTGAAGCTTTCTTT. It specifies CTSSQGGRVNTEAFF.

The rearrangement uses TRBV25-1 and TRBJ2-2, with 10 bases identical to TRBD1. The trim removed 6 bases at V and 3 bases at J, leaving 13 bases unmatched. Germline CDR1 MGHDK, CDR2 SYGVNS. CDR3 size: 18 residues. CDR3 in DNA: TGTGCCAGCAGCCCCGGGACAGGGGTGATAGTCGACACCGGGGAGCTGTTTTTT. Protein sequence: CASSPGTGVIVDTGELFF.

The V gene is TRBV5-8, the J gene TRBJ1-4; TRBD1 aligns across 7 bases. V was clipped by 0 bases and J by 8 bases; unmatched bases: 7. Germline V gene data show CDR1 as SGHTS and CDR2 as YDEGEE. The CDR3 is 15 residues long. The DNA for the CDR3 is TGTGCCAGCAGCTTGGAGGGCTCAGGGGGGGAAAAACTGTTTTTT. Its protein is CASSLEGSGGEKLFF.